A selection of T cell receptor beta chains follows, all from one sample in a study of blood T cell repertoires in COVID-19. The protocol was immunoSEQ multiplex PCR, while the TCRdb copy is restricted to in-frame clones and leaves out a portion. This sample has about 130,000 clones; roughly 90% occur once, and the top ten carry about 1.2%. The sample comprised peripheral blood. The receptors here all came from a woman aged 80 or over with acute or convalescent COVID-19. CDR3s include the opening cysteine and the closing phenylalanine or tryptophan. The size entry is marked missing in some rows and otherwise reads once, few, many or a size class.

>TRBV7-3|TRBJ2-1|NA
CASSVAGLYNEQFF
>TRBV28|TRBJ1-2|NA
CASSFQRSRGGYTF
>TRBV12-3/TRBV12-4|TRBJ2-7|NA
CASSWTGSHEQYF
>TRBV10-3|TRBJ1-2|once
CAIKPGGDYGYTF
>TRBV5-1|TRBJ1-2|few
CASSLEPGQFYGYTF
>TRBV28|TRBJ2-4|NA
CASRGTPGKNIQYF
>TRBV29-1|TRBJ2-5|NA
CSVELLTRKTQYF
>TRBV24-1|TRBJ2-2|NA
CATGTGGHTGELFF
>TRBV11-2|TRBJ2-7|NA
CASSNPGTGSTYEQYF
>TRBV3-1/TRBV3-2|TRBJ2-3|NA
CASSRLPSGGLSDTQYF
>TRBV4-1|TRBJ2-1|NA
CASTSNSGGISYNEQFF
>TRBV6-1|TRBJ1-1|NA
CASSELDRGYTEAFF
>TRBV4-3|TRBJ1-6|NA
CASSHLTGNSPLHF